A selection of T cell receptor beta chains follows, all from one sample in a study of T-cell memory formation after mild COVID-19. TCRdb ran MiXCR on the 5' RACE reads and lists one entry per CDR3 protein. The table records 130,000 to 150,000 distinct CDR3 sequences, roughly a fifth of them present only once. The sample comprised PBMCs or a T cell subset sorted from them (not recorded which). These receptors originate from an adult woman who had mild COVID-19 (a few samples of this study predate the infection). Cell type and time point are not known. Both conserved end residues are part of each CDR3. A D gene is named only where the DNA matches it firmly. Only part of the rows carry a size: once, few, many, or a class if the clone is expanded.

D gene,J gene,clone size,V gene,CDR3 length,CDR3 protein,CDR3 DNA
TRBD1,TRBJ2-3,few,TRBV6-5,16,CASSPGTGGSWDTQYF,TGTGCCAGCAGCCCCGGGACAGGAGGGTCGTGGGATACGCAGTATTTT
-,TRBJ1-6,few,TRBV7-3,13,CASSLTPGGSLHF,TGTGCCAGCAGCTTAACCCCTGGGGGGTCCCTCCACTTT
-,TRBJ1-2,few,TRBV12-3/TRBV12-4,18,CASSLPVSGKVSNYGYTF,TGTGCCAGCAGTTTACCGGTCTCGGGTAAAGTGTCCAACTATGGCTACACCTTC
-,TRBJ2-5,many,TRBV5-6,13,CASSLGQQETQYF,TGTGCCAGCAGCTTGGGACAGCAAGAGACCCAGTACTTC
TRBD2,TRBJ2-1,few,TRBV9,15,CASSPIGTSGGVQFF,TGTGCCAGCAGCCCAATCGGGACTAGCGGGGGGGTGCAGTTCTTC
-,TRBJ2-7,many,TRBV18,13,CASSPPVSYEQYF,TGTGCCAGCTCACCCCCCGTCTCCTACGAGCAGTACTTC
TRBD2,TRBJ2-1,-,TRBV7-2,18,CASSLEIPTSGIGNEQFF,TGTGCCAGCAGCTTAGAAATCCCTACTAGCGGGATAGGGAATGAGCAGTTCTTC
-,TRBJ1-3,few,TRBV29-1,16,CSVEGGRTASGNTIYF,TGCAGCGTTGAAGGCGGACGGACTGCCTCTGGAAACACCATATATTTT
-,TRBJ1-6,few,TRBV10-3,14,CAISGGNYDSPLHF,TGTGCCATCAGTGGGGGGAACTACGATTCACCCCTCCACTTT
-,TRBJ2-7,-,TRBV24-1,12,CATSRRGVEQYF,TGTGCCACCAGCCGAAGGGGGGTCGAGCAGTACTTC
TRBD1,TRBJ2-7,few,TRBV7-9,15,CASSTGQGSSYEQYF,TGTGCCAGCAGCACAGGACAGGGGTCTTCCTACGAGCAGTACTTC
-,TRBJ1-5,few,TRBV5-1,15,CASSSVGLGNQPQHF,TGCGCCAGCAGCTCCGTCGGCTTGGGCAATCAGCCCCAGCATTTT
-,TRBJ2-7,-,TRBV20-1,16,CSARDSGQGGGYEQYF,TGCAGTGCTAGAGATTCCGGACAGGGAGGGGGTTACGAGCAGTACTTC
-,TRBJ2-1,few,TRBV7-9,18,CASSLESGHARIYNEQFF,TGTGCCAGCAGCTTAGAGAGTGGTCACGCGAGGATATACAATGAGCAGTTCTTC
-,TRBJ1-3,-,TRBV20-1,13,CSARWVSGNTIYF,TGCAGTGCTAGATGGGTCTCTGGAAACACCATATATTTT
TRBD1,TRBJ1-1,few,TRBV12-3/TRBV12-4,17,CASSFGDRGNPNTEAFF,TGTGCCAGCAGTTTTGGGGACAGGGGTAACCCGAACACTGAAGCTTTCTTT
-,TRBJ1-1,few,TRBV7-9,14,CASSPGVRRTEAFF,TGTGCCAGCAGCCCAGGGGTCAGAAGAACTGAAGCTTTCTTT
-,TRBJ1-6,-,TRBV6-5,14,CASSPRFDNSPLHF,TGTGCCAGCAGTCCCCGGTTCGATAATTCACCCCTCCACTTT
TRBD2,TRBJ2-1,-,TRBV12-3/TRBV12-4,14,CASTTSGSHNEQFF,TGTGCCAGCACCACTAGCGGGAGCCATAATGAGCAGTTCTTC
-,TRBJ2-6,-,TRBV5-1,13,CASRGAGANVLTF,TGCGCCAGCAGGGGAGCTGGGGCCAACGTCCTGACTTTC
-,TRBJ2-2,few,TRBV19,15,CASSMWGTNTGELFF,TGTGCCAGCAGTATGTGGGGGACAAACACCGGGGAGCTGTTTTTT
TRBD1,TRBJ2-7,few,TRBV12-3/TRBV12-4,15,CASSLFRDSTYEQYF,TGTGCCAGCAGTTTGTTTCGGGACAGCACCTACGAGCAGTACTTC
-,TRBJ2-7,-,TRBV5-1,13,CASSQREKDEQYF,TGCGCCAGCAGCCAGAGGGAAAAGGACGAGCAGTACTTC
-,TRBJ1-1,few,TRBV7-6,13,CASSLNTDSEAFF,TGTGCCAGCAGCTTAAATACGGACAGTGAAGCTTTCTTT
TRBD2,TRBJ2-3,many,TRBV5-1,14,CASRGLANTDTQYF,TGCGCCAGCCGAGGACTAGCGAACACAGATACGCAGTATTTT
TRBD2,TRBJ2-2,-,TRBV7-2,16,CASSFTGGRYTGELFF,TGTGCCAGCAGCTTTACGGGCGGGAGATACACCGGGGAGCTGTTTTTT
-,TRBJ2-1,few,TRBV3-1,10,CASSQGRQFF,TGTGCCAGCAGCCAGGGTAGGCAGTTCTTC